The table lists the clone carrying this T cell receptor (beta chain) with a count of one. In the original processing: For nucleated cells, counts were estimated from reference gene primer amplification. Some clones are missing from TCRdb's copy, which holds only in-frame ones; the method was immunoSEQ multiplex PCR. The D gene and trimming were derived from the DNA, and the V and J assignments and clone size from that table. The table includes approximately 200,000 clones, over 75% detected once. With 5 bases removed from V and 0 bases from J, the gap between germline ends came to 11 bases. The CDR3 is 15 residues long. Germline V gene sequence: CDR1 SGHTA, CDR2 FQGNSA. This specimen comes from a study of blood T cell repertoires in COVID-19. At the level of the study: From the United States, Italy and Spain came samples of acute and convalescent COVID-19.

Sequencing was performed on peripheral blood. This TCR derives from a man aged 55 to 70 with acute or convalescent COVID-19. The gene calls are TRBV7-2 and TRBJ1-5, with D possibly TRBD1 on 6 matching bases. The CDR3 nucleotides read TGTGCCAGCAGCGCCGGGACACTTAGCAATCAGCCCCAGCATTTT. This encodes CASSAGTLSNQPQHF.